This T cell receptor (beta chain) was captured in a study of T cell repertoires in cytomegalovirus infection. TCRdb reprocessed the reads with MiXCR, giving one entry per CDR3 protein. Of about 770,000 distinct CDR3 sequences in the sample, about 28% were seen once. A word on this clonotype: Antigen unknown.

This CDR3 has 15 residues. Germline lookup yields CDR1 SNHLY and CDR2 FYNNEI. Between the trimmed V and J ends, which lost 3 bases and 3 bases, there was a span of 14 bases. The source of this sequence is a human donor in good health (CMV status not recorded). Some clones in this sample may be carry-over from other donors' samples. J is TRBJ1-1 and V is TRBV2, with D perhaps matching TRBD1 (5 bases). The sample was cultured CD8+ T cells from PBMCs, taken from culture after CMV antigen stimulation. As DNA, the CDR3 is TGTGCCAGCAGTGATGCGATCGGGGGGGACACTGAAGCTTTCTTT. Its translation is CASSDAIGGDTEAFF.